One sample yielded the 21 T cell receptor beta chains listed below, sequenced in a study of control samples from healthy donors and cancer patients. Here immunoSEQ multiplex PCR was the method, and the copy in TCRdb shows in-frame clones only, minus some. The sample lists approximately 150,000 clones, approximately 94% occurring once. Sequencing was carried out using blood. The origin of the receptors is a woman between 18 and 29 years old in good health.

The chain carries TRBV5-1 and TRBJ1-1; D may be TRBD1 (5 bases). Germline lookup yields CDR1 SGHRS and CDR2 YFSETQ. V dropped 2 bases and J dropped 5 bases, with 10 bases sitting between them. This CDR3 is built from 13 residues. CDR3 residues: CASSLSGGTEAFF. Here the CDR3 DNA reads TGCGCCAGCAGCTTATCCGGGGGAACTGAAGCTTTCTTT.

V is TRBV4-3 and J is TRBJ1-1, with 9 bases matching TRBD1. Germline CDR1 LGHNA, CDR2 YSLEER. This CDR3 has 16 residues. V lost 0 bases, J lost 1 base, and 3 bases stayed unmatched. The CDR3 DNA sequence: TGCGCCAGCAGCCAAGACAAGGACAGGGGGAACACTGAAGCTTTCTTT. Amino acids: CASSQDKDRGNTEAFF.

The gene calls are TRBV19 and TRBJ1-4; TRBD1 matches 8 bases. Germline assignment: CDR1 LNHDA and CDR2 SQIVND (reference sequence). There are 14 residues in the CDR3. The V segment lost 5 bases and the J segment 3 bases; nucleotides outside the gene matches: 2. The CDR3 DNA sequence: TGTGCCAGTAGTGTGACAGGGGCTAATGAAAAACTGTTTTTT. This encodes CASSVTGANEKLFF.

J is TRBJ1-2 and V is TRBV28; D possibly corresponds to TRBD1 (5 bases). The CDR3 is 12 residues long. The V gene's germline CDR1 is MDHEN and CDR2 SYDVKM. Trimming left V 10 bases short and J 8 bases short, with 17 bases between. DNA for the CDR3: TGTGCCATCGTAGGCAGCAGGGACGGCTACACCTTC. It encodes CAIVGSRDGYTF.

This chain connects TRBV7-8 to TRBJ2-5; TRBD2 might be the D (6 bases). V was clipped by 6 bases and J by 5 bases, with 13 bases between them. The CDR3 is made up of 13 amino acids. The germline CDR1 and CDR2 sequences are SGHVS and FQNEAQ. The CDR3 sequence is CASSLGGGETQYF. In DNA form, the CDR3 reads TGTGCCAGCAGTCTCGGGGGTGGGGAGACCCAGTACTTC.

The CDR3 region is CSVEVSGSSYEQYF. In DNA, the CDR3 is TGCAGCGTTGAAGTATCGGGCAGCTCCTACGAGCAGTACTTC. The chain joins TRBV29-1 to TRBJ2-7; D call uncertain. CDR3 length: 14 residues. Trimming cost V 1 base and J 0 bases, with 10 bases left between them. Germline CDR1 and CDR2: SQVTM and ANQGSEA.

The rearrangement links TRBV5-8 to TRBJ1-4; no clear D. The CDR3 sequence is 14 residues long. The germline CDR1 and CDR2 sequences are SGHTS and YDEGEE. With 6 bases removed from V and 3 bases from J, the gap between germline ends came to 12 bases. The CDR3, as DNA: TGTGCCAGCAACCGGGATCCCGCTAATGAAAAACTGTTTTTT. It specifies CASNRDPANEKLFF.

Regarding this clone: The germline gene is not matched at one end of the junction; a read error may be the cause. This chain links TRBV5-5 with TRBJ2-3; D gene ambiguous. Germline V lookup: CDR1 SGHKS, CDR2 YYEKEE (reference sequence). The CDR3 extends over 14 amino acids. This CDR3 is CASSLFPYTNTQYF. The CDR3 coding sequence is TGTGCCAGCAGCCTCTTCCCCTACACAAATACGCAGTATTTT.

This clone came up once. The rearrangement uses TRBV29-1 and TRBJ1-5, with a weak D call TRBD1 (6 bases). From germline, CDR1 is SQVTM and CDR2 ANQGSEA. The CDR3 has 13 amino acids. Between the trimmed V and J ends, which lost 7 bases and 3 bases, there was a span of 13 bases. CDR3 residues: CSALGAPNQPQHF. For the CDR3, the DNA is TGCAGCGCTCTGGGGGCCCCCAATCAGCCCCAGCATTTT.

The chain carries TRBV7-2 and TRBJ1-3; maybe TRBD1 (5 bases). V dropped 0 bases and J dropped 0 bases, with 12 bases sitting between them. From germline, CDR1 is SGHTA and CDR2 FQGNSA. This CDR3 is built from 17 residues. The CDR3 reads CASSLAPQRGSGNTIYF. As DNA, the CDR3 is TGTGCCAGCAGCTTAGCGCCCCAGAGGGGCTCTGGAAACACCATATATTTT. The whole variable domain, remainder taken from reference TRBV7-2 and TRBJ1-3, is GAGVSQSPSNKVTEKGKDVELRCDPISGHTALYWYRQSLGQGLEFLIYFQGNSAPDKSGLPSDRFSAERTGGSVSTLTIQRTQQEDSAVYLCASSLAPQRGSGNTIYFGEGSWLTVV.

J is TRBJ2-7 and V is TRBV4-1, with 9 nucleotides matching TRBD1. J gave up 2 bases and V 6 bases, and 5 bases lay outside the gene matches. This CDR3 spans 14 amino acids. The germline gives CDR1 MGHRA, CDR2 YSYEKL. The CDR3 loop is CASSYGQGTYEQYF. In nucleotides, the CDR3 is TGCGCCAGCAGTTATGGACAGGGGACCTACGAGCAGTACTTC.

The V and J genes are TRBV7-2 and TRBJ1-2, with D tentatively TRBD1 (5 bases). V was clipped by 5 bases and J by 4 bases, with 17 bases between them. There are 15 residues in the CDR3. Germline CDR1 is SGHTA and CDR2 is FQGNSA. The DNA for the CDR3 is TGTGCCAGCAGCCCTCAGGGCCCGCTCCCCTATGGCTACACCTTC. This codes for CASSPQGPLPYGYTF.

For the CDR3, the DNA is TGTGCCAGCAGCTTAGGGACCCACACCGGGGAGCTGTTTTTT. This codes for CASSLGTHTGELFF. The V gene is TRBV7-6, the J gene TRBJ2-2, with unresolved D. The CDR3 consists of 14 residues. V lost 1 base and J 3 bases, leaving 6 bases between the germline ends. Germline V gene data show CDR1 as SGHVS and CDR2 as FNYEAQ. The whole variable domain, remainder taken from reference TRBV7-6 and TRBJ2-2, is GAGVSQSPRYKVTKRGQDVALRCDPISGHVSLYWYRQALGQGPEFLTYFNYEAQQDKSGLPNDRFSAERPEGSISTLTIQRTEQRDSAMYRCASSLGTHTGELFFGEGSRLTVL.

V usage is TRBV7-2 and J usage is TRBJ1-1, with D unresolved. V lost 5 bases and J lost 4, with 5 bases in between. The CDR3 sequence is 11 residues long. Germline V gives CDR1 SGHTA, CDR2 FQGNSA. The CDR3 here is CASSLATEAFF. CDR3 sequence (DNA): TGTGCCAGCAGCCTGGCCACTGAAGCTTTCTTT.

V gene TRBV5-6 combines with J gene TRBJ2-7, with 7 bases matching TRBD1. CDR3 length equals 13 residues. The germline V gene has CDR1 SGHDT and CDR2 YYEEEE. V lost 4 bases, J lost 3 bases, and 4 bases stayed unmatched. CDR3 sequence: CASSPRDSYEQYF. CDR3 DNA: TGTGCCAGCAGCCCCCGGGACAGCTACGAGCAGTACTTC.

CDR3 sequence: CASSQEATYSGNTIYF. The CDR3, as DNA: TGTGCCAGCAGCCAAGAAGCCACTTACTCTGGAAACACCATATATTTT. V is TRBV4-2 and J is TRBJ1-3, with D uncertain. CDR3 length equals 16 residues. V dropped 0 bases and J dropped 0 bases, with 9 bases sitting between them. In germline, CDR1 is LGHNA, CDR2 YNFKEQ.

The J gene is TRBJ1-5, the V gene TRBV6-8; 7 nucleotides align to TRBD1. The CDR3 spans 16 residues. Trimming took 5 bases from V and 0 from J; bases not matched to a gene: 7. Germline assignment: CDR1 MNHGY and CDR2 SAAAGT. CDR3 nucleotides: TGTGCCAGCAGTACACCGGGACAGAGTAGCAATCAGCCCCAGCATTTT. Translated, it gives CASSTPGQSSNQPQHF.

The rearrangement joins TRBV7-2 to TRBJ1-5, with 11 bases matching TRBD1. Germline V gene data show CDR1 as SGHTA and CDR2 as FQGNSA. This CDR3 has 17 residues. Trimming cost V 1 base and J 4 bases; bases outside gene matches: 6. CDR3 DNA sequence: TGTGCCAGCAGCTTAGTTAGGACAGGGGGCCAAAATCAGCCCCAGCATTTT. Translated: CASSLVRTGGQNQPQHF.

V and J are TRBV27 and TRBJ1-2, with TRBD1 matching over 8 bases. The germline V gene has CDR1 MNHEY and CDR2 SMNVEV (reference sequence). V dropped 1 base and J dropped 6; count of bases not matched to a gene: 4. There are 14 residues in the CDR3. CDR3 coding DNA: TGTGCCAGCAGTTTATTGCAGGGGGCGAATGGCTACACCTTC. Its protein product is CASSLLQGANGYTF.

This CDR3 is CASSLRAEGDIQYF. For the CDR3, the DNA is TGTGCCAGCAGCTTACGAGCCGAGGGGGACATTCAGTACTTC. This chain joins TRBV7-8 and TRBJ2-4; D perhaps matches TRBD1 (6 bases). V was trimmed by 2 bases and J by 8 bases, leaving 13 bases between them. CDR3 length equals 14 residues. Germline V gene sequence: CDR1 SGHVS, CDR2 FQNEAQ.

The CDR3 sequence: CASSLVQSTLNTEAFF. CDR3 DNA: TGCGCCAGCAGCTTGGTACAGAGCACCTTGAACACTGAAGCTTTCTTT. The chain is built from TRBV5-1 and TRBJ1-1; D is uncertain. The V gene's germline CDR1 is SGHRS and CDR2 YFSETQ. Deletions cut 0 bases from V and 0 bases from J, with 12 bases between. This CDR3 region has 16 residues. The full variable domain, with the rest looked up from reference TRBV5-1 and TRBJ1-1, is KAGVTQTPRYLIKTRGQQVTLSCSPISGHRSVSWYQQTPGQGLQFLFEYFSETQRNKGNFPGRFSGRQFSNSRSEMNVSTLELGDSALYLCASSLVQSTLNTEAFFGQGTRLTVV.